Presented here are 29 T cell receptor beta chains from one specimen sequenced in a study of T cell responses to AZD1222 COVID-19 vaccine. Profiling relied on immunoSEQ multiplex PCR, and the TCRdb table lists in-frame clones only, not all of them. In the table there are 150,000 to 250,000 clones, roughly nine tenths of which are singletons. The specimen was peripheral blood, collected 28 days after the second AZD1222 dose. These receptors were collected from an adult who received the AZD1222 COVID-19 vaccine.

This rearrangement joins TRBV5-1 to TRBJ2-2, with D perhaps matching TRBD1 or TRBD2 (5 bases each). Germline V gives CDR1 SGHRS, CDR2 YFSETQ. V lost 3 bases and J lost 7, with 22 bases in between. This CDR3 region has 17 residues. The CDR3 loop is CASSSLLAVPGGGELFF. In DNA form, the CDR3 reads TGCGCCAGCAGCTCGCTTTTGGCTGTCCCTGGGGGCGGGGAGCTGTTTTTT.

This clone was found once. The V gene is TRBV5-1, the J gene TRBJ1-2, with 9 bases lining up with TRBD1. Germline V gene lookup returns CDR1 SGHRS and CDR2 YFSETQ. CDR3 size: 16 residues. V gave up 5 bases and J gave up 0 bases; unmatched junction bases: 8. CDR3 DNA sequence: TGCGCCAGCAGTCCCGGGACAGGGAGGACTAACTATGGCTACACCTTC. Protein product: CASSPGTGRTNYGYTF.

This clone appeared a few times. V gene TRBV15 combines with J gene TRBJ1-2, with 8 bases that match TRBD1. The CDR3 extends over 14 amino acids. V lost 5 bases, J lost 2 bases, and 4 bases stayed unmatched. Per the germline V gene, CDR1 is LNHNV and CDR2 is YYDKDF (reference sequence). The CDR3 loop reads CATSSRQGNYGYTF. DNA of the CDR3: TGTGCCACCAGCTCCCGACAGGGGAACTATGGCTACACCTTC.

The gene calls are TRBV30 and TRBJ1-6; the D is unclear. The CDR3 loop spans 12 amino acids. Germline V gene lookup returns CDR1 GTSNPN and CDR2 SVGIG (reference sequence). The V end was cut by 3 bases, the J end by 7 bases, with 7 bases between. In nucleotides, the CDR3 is TGTGCCTGGAGGGTGGGGAATTCACCCCTCCACTTT. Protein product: CAWRVGNSPLHF.

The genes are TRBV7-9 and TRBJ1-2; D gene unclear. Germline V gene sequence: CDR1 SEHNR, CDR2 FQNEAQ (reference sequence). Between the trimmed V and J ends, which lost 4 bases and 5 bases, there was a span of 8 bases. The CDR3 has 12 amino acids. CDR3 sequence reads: CASSSLVYGYTF. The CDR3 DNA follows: TGTGCCAGCAGCTCCCTCGTTTATGGCTACACCTTC. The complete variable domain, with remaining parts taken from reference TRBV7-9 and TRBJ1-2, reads DTGVSQNPRHKITKRGQNVTFRCDPISEHNRLYWYRQTLGQGPEFLTYFQNEAQLEKSRLLSDRFSAERPKGSFSTLEIQRTEQGDSAMYLCASSSLVYGYTFGSGTRLTVV.

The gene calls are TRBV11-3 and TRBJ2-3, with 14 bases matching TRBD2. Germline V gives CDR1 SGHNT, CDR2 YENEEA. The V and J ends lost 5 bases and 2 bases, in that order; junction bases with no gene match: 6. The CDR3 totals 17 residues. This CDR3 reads CASSPRLAGGVTDTQYF. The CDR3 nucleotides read TGTGCCAGCAGCCCCCGACTAGCGGGAGGGGTCACAGATACGCAGTATTTT.

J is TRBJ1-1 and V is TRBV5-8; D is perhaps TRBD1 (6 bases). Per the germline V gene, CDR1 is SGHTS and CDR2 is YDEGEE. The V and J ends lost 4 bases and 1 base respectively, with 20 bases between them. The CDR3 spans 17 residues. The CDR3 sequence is CASSRGRGEFRNTEAFF. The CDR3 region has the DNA TGTGCCAGCAGCCGTGGTAGGGGGGAATTTCGGAACACTGAAGCTTTCTTT. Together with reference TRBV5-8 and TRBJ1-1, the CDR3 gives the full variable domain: EAGVTQSPTHLIKTRGQQATLRCSPISGHTSVYWYQQALGLGLQFLLWYDEGEERNRGNFPPRFSGRQFPNYSSELNVNALELEDSALYLCASSRGRGEFRNTEAFFGQGTRLTVV.

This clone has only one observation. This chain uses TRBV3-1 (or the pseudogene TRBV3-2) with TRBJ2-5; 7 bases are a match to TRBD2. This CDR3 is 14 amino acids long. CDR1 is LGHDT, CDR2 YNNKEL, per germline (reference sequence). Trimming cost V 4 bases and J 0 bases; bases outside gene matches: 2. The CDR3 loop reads CASSRGTNQETQYF. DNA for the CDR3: TGTGCCAGCAGCCGAGGGACTAACCAAGAGACCCAGTACTTC.

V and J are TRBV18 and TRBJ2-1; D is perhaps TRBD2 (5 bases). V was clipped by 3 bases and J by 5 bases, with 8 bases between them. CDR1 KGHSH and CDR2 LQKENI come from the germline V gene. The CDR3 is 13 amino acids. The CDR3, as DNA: TGTGCCAGCTCACCGGACTTACACAATGAGCAGTTCTTC. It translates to CASSPDLHNEQFF.

The CDR3 here is CASSFNLANEQFF. CDR3 bases: TGTGCCAGCAGTTTTAATTTGGCCAATGAGCAGTTCTTC. This sequence joins TRBV28 and TRBJ2-1; D remains ambiguous. CDR3 length: 13 residues. The V gene lost 3 bases and the J gene lost 6 bases, with 9 bases spanning the gap. The germline V gene has CDR1 MDHEN and CDR2 SYDVKM.

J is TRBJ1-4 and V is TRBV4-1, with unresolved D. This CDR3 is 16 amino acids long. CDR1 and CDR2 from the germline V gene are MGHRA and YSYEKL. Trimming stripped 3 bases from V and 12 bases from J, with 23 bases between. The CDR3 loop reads CASSHPLKRDRTELFF. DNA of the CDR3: TGCGCCAGCAGCCATCCACTCAAGAGGGATCGTACTGAACTGTTTTTT.

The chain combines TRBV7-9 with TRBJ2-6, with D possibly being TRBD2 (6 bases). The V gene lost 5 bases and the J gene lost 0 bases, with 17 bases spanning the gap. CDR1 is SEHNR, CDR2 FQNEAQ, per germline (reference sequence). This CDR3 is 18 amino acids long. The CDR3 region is CASSPSPGLSSGANVLTF. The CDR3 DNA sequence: TGTGCCAGCAGCCCGTCCCCGGGACTCAGCTCTGGGGCCAACGTCCTGACTTTC.

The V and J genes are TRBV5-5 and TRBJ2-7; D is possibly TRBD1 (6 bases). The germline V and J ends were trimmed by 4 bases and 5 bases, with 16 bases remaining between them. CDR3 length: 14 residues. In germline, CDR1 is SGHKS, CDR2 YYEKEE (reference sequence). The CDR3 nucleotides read TGTGCCAGCAGCCGTCTAGGGGGAACGGACGAGCAGTACTTC. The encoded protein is CASSRLGGTDEQYF.

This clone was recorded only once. The CDR3, as DNA: TGTGCCAGCAGTGAGGTTGGCCGGTTGACGAACACTGAAGCTTTCTTT. Amino acid sequence: CASSEVGRLTNTEAFF. The V call is TRBV2, the J call TRBJ1-1, with D unresolved. Between the trimmed V and J ends, which lost 3 bases and 1 base, there was a span of 15 bases. This CDR3 contains 16 residues. From germline, CDR1 is SNHLY and CDR2 FYNNEI.

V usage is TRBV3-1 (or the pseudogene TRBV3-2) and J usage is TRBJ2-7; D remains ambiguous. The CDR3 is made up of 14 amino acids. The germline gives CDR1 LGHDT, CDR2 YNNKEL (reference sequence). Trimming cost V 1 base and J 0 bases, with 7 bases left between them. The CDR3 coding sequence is TGTGCCAGCAGCCAAGTGGAGTTCTCCTACGAGCAGTACTTC. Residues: CASSQVEFSYEQYF.

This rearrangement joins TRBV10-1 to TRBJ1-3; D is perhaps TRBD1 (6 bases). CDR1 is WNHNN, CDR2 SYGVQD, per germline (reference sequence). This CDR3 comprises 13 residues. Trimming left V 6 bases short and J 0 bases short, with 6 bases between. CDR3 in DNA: TGCGCCAGCAGACAGGGCTCTGGAAACACCATATATTTT. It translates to CASRQGSGNTIYF.

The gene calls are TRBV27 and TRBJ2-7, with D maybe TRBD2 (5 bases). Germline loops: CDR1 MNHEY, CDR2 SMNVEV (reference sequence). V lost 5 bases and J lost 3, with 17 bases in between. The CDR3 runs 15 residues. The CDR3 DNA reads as TGTGCCAGCAGTCTAATCCGGGATCCCTTCTACGAGCAGTACTTC. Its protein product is CASSLIRDPFYEQYF.

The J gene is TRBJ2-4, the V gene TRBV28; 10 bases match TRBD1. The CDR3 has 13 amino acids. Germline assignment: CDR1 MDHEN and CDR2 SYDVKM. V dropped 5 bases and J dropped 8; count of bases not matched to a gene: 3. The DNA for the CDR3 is TGTGCCAGCAGTGGGGGACAGGGGCACATTCAGTACTTC. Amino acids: CASSGGQGHIQYF.

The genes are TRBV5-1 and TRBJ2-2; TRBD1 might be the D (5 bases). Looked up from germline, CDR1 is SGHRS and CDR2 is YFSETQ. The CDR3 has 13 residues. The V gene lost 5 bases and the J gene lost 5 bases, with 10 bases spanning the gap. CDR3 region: CASSTQGTGELFF. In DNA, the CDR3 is TGCGCCAGCAGTACCCAGGGAACCGGGGAGCTGTTTTTT.

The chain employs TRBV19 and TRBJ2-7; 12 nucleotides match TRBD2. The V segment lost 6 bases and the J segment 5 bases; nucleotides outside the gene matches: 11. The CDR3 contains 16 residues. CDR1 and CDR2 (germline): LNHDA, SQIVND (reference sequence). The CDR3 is CASRVTSGSRINEQYF. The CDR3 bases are TGTGCCAGTAGGGTGACTAGCGGGAGTCGAATAAACGAGCAGTACTTC. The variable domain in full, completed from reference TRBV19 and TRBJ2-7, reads DGGITQSPKYLFRKEGQNVTLSCEQNLNHDAMYWYRQDPGQGLRLIYYSQIVNDFQKGDIAEGYSVSREKKESFPLTVTSAQKNPTAFYLCASRVTSGSRINEQYFGPGTRLTVT.

The CDR3 is CASSPPGLIYEQYF. DNA for the CDR3: TGTGCCAGCAGCCCTCCGGGACTGATCTACGAGCAGTACTTC. The V and J genes are TRBV28 and TRBJ2-7; weak D call: TRBD2 (6 bases). Germline lookup yields CDR1 MDHEN and CDR2 SYDVKM. The CDR3 runs to 14 residues. V gave up 6 bases and J gave up 3 bases, with 15 bases separating them. The entire variable domain, with the rest obtained from reference TRBV28 and TRBJ2-7, is as follows: DVKVTQSSRYLVKRTGEKVFLECVQDMDHENMFWYRQDPGLGLRLIYFSYDVKMKEKGDIPEGYSVSREKKERFSLILESASTNQTSMYLCASSPPGLIYEQYFGPGTRLTVT.

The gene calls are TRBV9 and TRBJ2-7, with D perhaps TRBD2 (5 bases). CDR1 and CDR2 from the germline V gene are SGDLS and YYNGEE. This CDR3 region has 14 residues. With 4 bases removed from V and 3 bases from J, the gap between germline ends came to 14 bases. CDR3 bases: TGTGCCAGCAGCTCGGGGAACAGCCGCTACGAGCAGTACTTC. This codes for CASSSGNSRYEQYF.

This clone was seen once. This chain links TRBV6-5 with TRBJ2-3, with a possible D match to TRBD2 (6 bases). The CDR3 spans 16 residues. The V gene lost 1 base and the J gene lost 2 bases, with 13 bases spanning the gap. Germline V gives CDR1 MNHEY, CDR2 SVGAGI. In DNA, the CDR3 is TGTGCCAGCAGTTACTTGGGGGAGGAGAACACAGATACGCAGTATTTT. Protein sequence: CASSYLGEENTDTQYF.

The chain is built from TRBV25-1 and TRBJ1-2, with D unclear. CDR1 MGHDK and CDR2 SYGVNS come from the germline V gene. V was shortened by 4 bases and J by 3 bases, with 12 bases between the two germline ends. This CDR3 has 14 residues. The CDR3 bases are TGTGCCAGCAGTGCGATTACAGAGCACTATGGCTACACCTTC. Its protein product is CASSAITEHYGYTF.

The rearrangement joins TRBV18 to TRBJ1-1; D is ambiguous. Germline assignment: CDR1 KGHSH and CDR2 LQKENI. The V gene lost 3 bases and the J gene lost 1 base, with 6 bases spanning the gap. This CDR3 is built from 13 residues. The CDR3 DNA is TGTGCCAGCTCACCCAGCGAGAACACTGAAGCTTTCTTT. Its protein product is CASSPSENTEAFF. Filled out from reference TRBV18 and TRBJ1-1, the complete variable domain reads NAGVMQNPRHLVRRRGQEARLRCSPMKGHSHVYWYRQLPEEGLKFMVYLQKENIIDESGMPKERFSAEFPKEGPSILRIQQVVRGDSAAYFCASSPSENTEAFFGQGTRLTVV.

CDR3 DNA sequence: TGTGCCACCAGTGAGCGCCAGGGAATAGGGTACAATGAGCAGTTCTTC. Translating gives CATSERQGIGYNEQFF. The chain carries TRBV24-1 and TRBJ2-1, with D possibly being TRBD1 (5 bases). Per the germline V gene, CDR1 is KGHDR and CDR2 is SFDVKD. The germline V and J ends were trimmed by 4 bases and 4 bases, with 16 bases remaining between them. This CDR3 has 16 residues.

CDR3 in amino acids: CASSPQGYEQYF. In DNA, the CDR3 is TGTGCCAGCAGTCCGCAGGGGTACGAGCAGTACTTC. V is TRBV6-5 and J is TRBJ2-7; D is perhaps TRBD1 (6 bases). Germline-derived CDR1 and CDR2 are MNHEY and SVGAGI. Between the trimmed V and J ends, which lost 5 bases and 4 bases, there was a span of 9 bases. The CDR3 extends over 12 amino acids.

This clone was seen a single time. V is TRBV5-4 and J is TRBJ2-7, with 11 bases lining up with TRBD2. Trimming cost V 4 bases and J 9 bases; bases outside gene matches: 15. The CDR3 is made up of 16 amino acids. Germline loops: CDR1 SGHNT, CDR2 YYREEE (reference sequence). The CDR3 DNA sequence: TGTGCCAGCAGCCCCGGGACTAGCGGATACCGTTGGGTGCAGTACTTC. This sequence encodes CASSPGTSGYRWVQYF.

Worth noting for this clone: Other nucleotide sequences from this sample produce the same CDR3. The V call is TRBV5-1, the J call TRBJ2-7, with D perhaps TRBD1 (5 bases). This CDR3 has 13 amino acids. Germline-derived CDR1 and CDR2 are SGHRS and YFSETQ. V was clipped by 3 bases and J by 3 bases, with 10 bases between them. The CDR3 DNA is TGCGCCAGCAGCTCAGGGCCCAGCTACGAGCAGTACTTC. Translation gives CASSSGPSYEQYF.